This T cell receptor beta chain was sequenced during a study of Graves' ophthalmopathy and Graves' hyperthyroidism (dated by TCRdb to between 2018 and 2020). Context from the whole study: Hyperthyroidism was defined as stable when no progression to ophthalmopathy occurred within 18 months of follow-up. T-cell repertoires of thyroid tissue and blood were compared in six hyperthyroidism patients. TCR beta repertoire signatures were used to distinguish Graves' ophthalmopathy from Graves' hyperthyroidism and to predict progression to ophthalmopathy. An independent validation cohort was composed of approximately 18 hyperthyroidism patients and 15 to 17 patients who later progressed from hyperthyroidism to ophthalmopathy. Following sampling, methimazole starting at 30 mg daily was administered to hyperthyroidism patients, and high-dose intravenous methylprednisolone was administered to ophthalmopathy patients. In total, approximately 130 blood samples were TCR-sequenced: some 40 ophthalmopathy, some 75 hyperthyroidism and some 17 hyperthyroidism-to-ophthalmopathy patients. To explore V-J signatures that separate ophthalmopathy from hyperthyroidism, a discovery set of fewer than 110 patients was enrolled, consisting of about 45 with ophthalmopathy and under 65 with stable hyperthyroidism.

The CDR3 starts with the cysteine, ends with the phenylalanine, and has 15 residues. Only the CDR3 part of the read is kept: 45 bases, read in frame from the first base. Based on the germline V gene, the CDR1 and CDR2 sequences are MNHNS and SASEGT. Patients with hyperthyroidism were aged 18 to 65 years, had been newly diagnosed, and had a disease duration of less than 2 months. Patients with other autoimmune diseases, uncontrolled infections, pregnancy or lactation were excluded from the study. Clinical symptoms, serum thyroxine, TRAb, thyroid ultrasound and orbital computed tomography were used for diagnosis. Trizol reagent was used to extract the total RNA, and its quality was then checked on an Agilent 2100 Bioanalyzer. This clonotype showed up just once. No antigen is known for it. A much larger clone differs from this one at a single base, so this may be a read error. For repertoire sequencing, TCR beta CDR3 regions were amplified from RNA transcripts. The first round of RT-PCR was done with HTBI primers and the Qiagen OneStep RT-PCR kit, and was followed by a second round of multiplex PCR, then size selection and purification. Libraries were sequenced on an Illumina HiSeq2000 using paired-end 100 bp reads. The paper's data handling went like this. Reads were processed with SOAPnuke, discarding reads with adapters, uncalled bases, mean Phred below 15, or no exact constant-primer or identifier match. High-quality paired reads were merged with COPE v1.2.5. Clonotypes were defined as unique nucleotide sequences and were aligned to IMGT TRB V, D and J references using MiTCR v1.1. The analysis was limited to V-J combinations with a frequency above 0.0001, which together covered 99.2% of the repertoires. A TCR clonal expansion and chaos score per V-J combination was defined as the ratio of F50 clonal expansion to chaos observed in the TCRdist matrix. Welch's t-statistics and random forest were used to reduce the features to 10 to 15 V-J combinations, which were then used as input to a naive Bayes classifier. The Morisita-Horn index was used to measure how similar the thyroid and blood repertoires were. TCRdb reprocessed the public reads (quality trimming at Q25 with fastp, clone calling with MiXCR) and kept in-frame beta chains. CDR3 protein sequences are deduplicated, and each keeps its most common genes and DNA. TCRdb's processing, not the authors', yielded these V and J calls. The sample profile shows around 1.1 million distinct CDR3 sequences; about 36% of them were found once. The biggest ten clones account for 11% of the sample.

Broader findings and caveats from the paper: No statistical method was used to predetermine the sample size, and group allocation was not hidden from the investigators. Among expanded thyroid clonotypes with frequency above 0.001, most also showed up in blood, which suggests that blood repertoires may reflect the thyroid immune response. The 13-signature model separated ophthalmopathy from stable hyperthyroidism with roughly 88% sensitivity and 81.08% specificity in cross-validation, and 80%/75% in the test set. In validation, the model predicted ophthalmopathy progression with 55% to 71% sensitivity and 72.22% specificity; roughly eleven predicted patients were CT-confirmed with GO in a median of approximately six months.

The V and J segments used are TRBV6-1 and TRBJ1-6; the D gene identity is not certain. The sequence was obtained from an adult man with Graves' hyperthyroidism. The sequencing sample was made of peripheral blood or thyroid tissue (not recorded which). The nucleotides are TGTGCCAACAGTTACAGACCAGGTGGGGATTCACCCCTCCACTTT. Its coded protein is CANSYRPGGDSPLHF.